Below, 31 T cell receptor beta chains from the same sample are listed, as sequenced in a study of control samples from healthy donors and cancer patients. Using immunoSEQ multiplex PCR, the repertoire was profiled, and TCRdb retains in-frame clones only, with some absent. The sample comprises some 250,000 clones, roughly 80% of which are singletons, and about an eighth rests with the top ten. Sequencing was done on a sample of PBMCs. These receptors were taken from an older woman with lung cancer.

The rearrangement joins TRBV29-1 to TRBJ1-3, with TRBD1 matching over 7 bases. Germline V gene lookup returns CDR1 SQVTM and CDR2 ANQGSEA. The CDR3 has 16 amino acids. CDR3 region: CSSDRVCFVSGNTIYF. The CDR3 coding sequence is TGCAGTTCCGACAGGGTCTGTTTTGTGTCGGGAAACACCATATATTTT.

The rearrangement uses TRBV2 and TRBJ1-5; possibly TRBD1 for D (5 bases). The CDR3 totals 13 residues. Trimming stripped 10 bases from V and 6 bases from J, with 16 bases between. Looked up from germline, CDR1 is SNHLY and CDR2 is FYNNEI. CDR3 nucleotide sequence: TGTGCCACTGGGTTGGGGCAGAGTCAGCCCCAGCATTTT. It yields the protein CATGLGQSQPQHF.

This clone showed up just once. The genes are TRBV11-2 and TRBJ2-4; possible D gene TRBD2, 5 bases. V lost 1 base to trimming and J lost 8 bases, with 9 bases between them. The germline gives CDR1 SGHAT, CDR2 FQNNGV. The CDR3 totals 13 residues. CDR3 sequence: CASSLVPRDIQYF. The CDR3 DNA reads as TGTGCCAGCAGCTTAGTCCCGAGGGACATTCAGTACTTC.

The J gene is TRBJ2-3, the V gene TRBV5-5; D may be TRBD1 (6 bases). Looked up from germline, CDR1 is SGHKS and CDR2 is YYEKEE (reference sequence). The ends were cut back, 1 base at V and 4 bases at J, with 16 bases in the middle. The CDR3 has 16 amino acids. The CDR3 DNA reads TGTGCCAGCAGCTTGTCCTCCAGGGGTATGCCAGATACGCAGTATTTT. As protein: CASSLSSRGMPDTQYF.

The chain joins TRBV5-1 to TRBJ1-4; no reliable D call. Germline V lookup: CDR1 SGHRS, CDR2 YFSETQ. This CDR3 region has 13 residues. V was trimmed by 5 bases and J by 0 bases, leaving 5 bases between them. Here the CDR3 reads CASRTSTNEKLFF. CDR3 sequence (DNA): TGCGCCAGCAGAACCTCAACTAATGAAAAACTGTTTTTT.

This chain uses TRBV16 with TRBJ1-1, with D unclear. Per the germline V gene, CDR1 is KGHSY and CDR2 is FQNENV. This CDR3 spans 15 amino acids. The germline V and J ends were trimmed by 4 bases and 4 bases, with 16 bases remaining between them. CDR3 DNA sequence: TGTGCCAGCAGCCGTAGGCGGGCAGGAGGCACTGAAGCTTTCTTT. Its translation is CASSRRRAGGTEAFF.

This chain joins TRBV7-6 and TRBJ1-6; D unresolved. In germline, CDR1 is SGHVS, CDR2 FNYEAQ. The CDR3 has 15 residues. V gave up 1 base and J gave up 4 bases, with 8 bases separating them. The DNA for the CDR3 is TGTGCCAGCAGCTTAGAGGCGACATATAATTCACCCCTCCACTTT. This codes for CASSLEATYNSPLHF.

This clone came up a few times. The J gene is TRBJ2-7, the V gene TRBV30, with TRBD1 matching over 12 bases. The V gene's germline CDR1 is GTSNPN and CDR2 SVGIG (reference sequence). After removal of 4 bases from V and 8 bases from J, the junction contained 12 bases not matched to a gene. The CDR3 consists of 15 residues. The CDR3 DNA reads as TGTGCCTGGAAGGTTCCCGGGACAGGGGGCTCCCAGCAGTACTTC. Its translation is CAWKVPGTGGSQQYF. Variable domain in full (rest from reference TRBV30 and TRBJ2-7): SQTIHQWPATLVQPVGSPLSLECTVEGTSNPNLYWYRQAAGRGLQLLFYSVGIGQISSEVPQNLSASRPQDRQFILSSKKLLLSDSGFYLCAWKVPGTGGSQQYFGPGTRLTVT.

The gene calls are TRBV27 and TRBJ1-5; D is perhaps TRBD1 (6 bases). The ends were cut back, 7 bases at V and 0 bases at J, with 13 bases in the middle. There are 15 residues in the CDR3. The germline gives CDR1 MNHEY, CDR2 SMNVEV (reference sequence). CDR3 protein: CASTPDRYSNQPQHF. The DNA for the CDR3 is TGTGCCAGCACCCCCGACAGGTATAGCAATCAGCCCCAGCATTTT.

V usage is TRBV5-1 and J usage is TRBJ2-1; TRBD1 matches 8 bases. Germline CDR1 reads SGHRS; CDR2 reads YFSETQ. V was clipped by 4 bases and J by 2 bases; unmatched bases: 5. This CDR3 has 15 residues. The CDR3 region has the DNA TGCGCCAGCAGCGGAGGACAGGGCCCCTACAATGAGCAGTTCTTC. Translation gives CASSGGQGPYNEQFF.

The sample holds one count of this clone. The V and J genes are TRBV25-1 and TRBJ1-1; no firm D call. This CDR3 region has 14 residues. With 4 bases removed from V and 1 base from J, the gap between germline ends came to 10 bases. CDR1 MGHDK and CDR2 SYGVNS come from the germline V gene. The CDR3 loop is CASSGPLPNTEAFF. CDR3 coding DNA: TGTGCCAGCAGTGGGCCCCTTCCGAACACTGAAGCTTTCTTT.

A note on this clone: An end of the junction does not agree with germline; a read error may underlie this. J is TRBJ1-3 and V is TRBV18, with 8 bases aligning to TRBD1. This CDR3 is built from 15 residues. CDR1 and CDR2 (germline): KGHSH, LQKENI. The CDR3 here is CASSPQQGGRNTIYF. CDR3 DNA: TGTGCCAGCTCTCCACAACAGGGGGGTCGAAACACCATATATTTT.

The CDR3 loop is CASSTAPGSYEQYF. The CDR3 nucleotides read TGCGCCAGCAGCACAGCACCGGGATCCTACGAGCAGTACTTC. The rearrangement links TRBV5-1 to TRBJ2-7; perhaps TRBD2 as D (5 bases). Trimming stripped 4 bases from V and 1 base from J, with 12 bases between. This CDR3 has 14 amino acids. From germline, CDR1 is SGHRS and CDR2 YFSETQ.

As regards this clone: Germline and junction disagree at one end, which may indicate a read error. The chain uses TRBV10-3 and TRBJ2-5; TRBD1 might be the D (6 bases). The CDR3 spans 13 residues. CDR1 is ENHRY and CDR2 is SYGVKD in the germline V gene. CDR3 bases: TGTGCCATCAATGAGGGGGTTCAAGAGACCCAGTACTTC. Its translation is CAINEGVQETQYF.

The chain carries TRBV24-1 and TRBJ2-1, with a possible D match to TRBD2 (7 bases). This CDR3 comprises 13 residues. Per the germline V gene, CDR1 is KGHDR and CDR2 is SFDVKD. V lost 7 bases to trimming and J lost 10 bases, with 16 bases between them. The CDR3 region is CATRAGAPGEQFF. The CDR3 DNA reads as TGTGCCACCAGGGCGGGGGCCCCCGGGGAGCAGTTCTTC.

A single count supports this clone. This chain uses TRBV27 with TRBJ2-7; D perhaps matches TRBD1 (5 bases). The germline V gene encodes CDR1 MNHEY and CDR2 SMNVEV (reference sequence). The CDR3 is 13 residues long. V was pared by 3 bases and J by 6 bases, with 12 bases between. The CDR3 sequence: CASSFQGAAEQYF. The CDR3 DNA reads TGTGCCAGCAGTTTCCAGGGTGCTGCCGAGCAGTACTTC.

This rearrangement joins TRBV3-1 (or the pseudogene TRBV3-2) to TRBJ2-5, with D unresolved. With 4 bases removed from V and 5 bases from J, the gap between germline ends came to 11 bases. The germline gives CDR1 LGHDT, CDR2 YNNKEL (reference sequence). The CDR3 is 13 amino acids. This CDR3 is CASSLGRSETQYF. As DNA, the CDR3 is TGTGCCAGCAGCCTCGGGCGTTCTGAGACCCAGTACTTC.

V is TRBV29-1 and J is TRBJ2-6; D perhaps matches TRBD1 (6 bases). Germline values: CDR1 SQVTM, CDR2 ANQGSEA. The ends were cut back, 7 bases at V and 0 bases at J, with 10 bases in the middle. The CDR3 contains 14 residues. CDR3 DNA: TGCAGCGCCAGAGGGGGCTCTGGGGCCAACGTCCTGACTTTC. As protein: CSARGGSGANVLTF.

V gene TRBV9 combines with J gene TRBJ1-2, with 7 nucleotides matching TRBD1. Trimming took 0 bases from V and 2 from J; bases not matched to a gene: 4. The length of the CDR3 is 15 residues. Germline assignment: CDR1 SGDLS and CDR2 YYNGEE. The CDR3 spells CASSVGEGANYGYTF. The CDR3 DNA reads as TGTGCCAGCAGCGTAGGGGAGGGGGCAAACTATGGCTACACCTTC.

The chain employs TRBV16 and TRBJ1-4; 7 bases are shared with TRBD1. Trimming took 6 bases from V and 9 from J; bases not matched to a gene: 13. Germline V gene data show CDR1 as KGHSY and CDR2 as FQNENV. The CDR3 consists of 15 residues. The CDR3 region is CASSLGDREAQKLFF. The CDR3 nucleotides read TGTGCCAGCAGTCTAGGAGACAGGGAGGCTCAAAAACTGTTTTTT.

The chain combines TRBV21-1 with TRBJ2-1; the DNA was not compared with TRBD2, the D call given in the table. TRBV21-1 represents a pseudogene. The CDR3 is 13 residues long. CDR3 amino acids: CASSKPGGNEQFF. DNA for the CDR3: TGTGCCAGCAGCAAACCTGGCGGGAATGAGCAGTTCTTC.

The chain has TRBV10-3 and TRBJ2-7; no clear D. Germline-derived CDR1 and CDR2 are ENHRY and SYGVKD. The CDR3 is 15 amino acids. With 0 bases removed from V and 0 bases from J, the gap between germline ends came to 9 bases. CDR3 loop: CAISESNPTSYEQYF. CDR3 DNA: TGTGCCATCAGTGAGTCGAATCCGACCTCCTACGAGCAGTACTTC.

The chain has TRBV2 and TRBJ2-3; D not certain. CDR3 length: 11 residues. Trimming took 5 bases from V and 2 from J, leaving 2 bases between them. CDR1 is SNHLY, CDR2 FYNNEI, per germline. CDR3 in DNA: TGTGCCAGCAGTTTCACAGATACGCAGTATTTT. Encoded protein: CASSFTDTQYF.

A note on this clone: One junction end disagrees with the germline gene, perhaps due to a read error. This sequence joins TRBV9 and TRBJ2-4; TRBD2 matches 7 bases. The germline CDR1 and CDR2 sequences are SGDLS and YYNGEE. This CDR3 comprises 14 residues. For the CDR3, the DNA is TGTGTCAGCAGCAACCCGGGAGGCAAAAACATTCAGTACTTC. Translated, it gives CVSSNPGGKNIQYF.

The chain combines TRBV7-3 with TRBJ2-5; no reliable D call. Trimming removed 2 bases at V and 4 bases at J, with 8 bases between. The CDR3 covers 13 residues. Germline V gene lookup returns CDR1 SGHTA and CDR2 FQGTGA. This chain's CDR3 is CASSLEPAETQYF. The CDR3 nucleotides are TGTGCCAGCAGCTTAGAACCGGCAGAGACCCAGTACTTC. The full variable domain, completed using reference TRBV7-3 and TRBJ2-5, is GAGVSQTPSNKVTEKGKYVELRCDPISGHTALYWYRQSLGQGPEFLIYFQGTGAADDSGLPNDRFFAVRPEGSVSTLKIQRTERGDSAVYLCASSLEPAETQYFGPGTRLLVL.

The chain has TRBV5-4 and TRBJ2-1; the D call may be TRBD1 or TRBD2 (6 bases each). Germline-derived CDR1 and CDR2 are SGHNT and YYREEE (reference sequence). Trimming took 5 bases from V and 4 from J, leaving 16 bases between them. The CDR3 sequence is 15 residues long. The CDR3 sequence is CASRVRGGIYNEQFF. CDR3 sequence (DNA): TGTGCCAGCAGGGTGAGAGGGGGGATATACAATGAGCAGTTCTTC.

This clone was observed a single time. The DNA for the CDR3 is TGTGCCAGCAGTTCGGCCAGGGGGAGGGCTGAAGCTTTCTTT. The encoded protein is CASSSARGRAEAFF. This chain links TRBV27 with TRBJ1-1, with 7 positions matching TRBD1. The CDR3 length is 14 residues. The germline V gene has CDR1 MNHEY and CDR2 SMNVEV (reference sequence). The junction had 8 bases not matched to a gene; V was cut back by 4 bases and J by 6 bases.

This clone turned up a few times. The CDR3 DNA follows: TGTGCCAGCAGTTACGCTCAATCGGGCTATGGCTACACCTTC. This encodes CASSYAQSGYGYTF. The chain links TRBV6-2 or TRBV6-3 to TRBJ1-2; D gene unclear. V was pared by 2 bases and J by 4 bases, with 11 bases between. From germline, CDR1 is MNHEY and CDR2 SVGEGT. This CDR3 has 14 residues.

The chain recombines TRBV4-2 with TRBJ2-3; D uncertain. The germline CDR1 and CDR2 sequences are LGHNA and YNFKEQ. The CDR3 spans 14 residues. Trimming took 0 bases from V and 6 from J, leaving 10 bases between them. The CDR3 is CASSQDRVSDTQYF. As DNA, the CDR3 is TGTGCCAGCAGCCAAGATCGAGTTTCCGATACGCAGTATTTT.

The chain couples TRBV10-2 to TRBJ2-1, with D maybe TRBD1 (6 bases). The length of the CDR3 is 14 residues. The V end lost 10 bases, the J end lost 6 bases, and 19 bases lay between the germline ends. Germline CDR1 is WSHSY and CDR2 is SAAADI. The CDR3: CATATGFLSNEQFF. The CDR3 DNA reads as TGCGCCACCGCTACAGGGTTTCTTTCCAATGAGCAGTTCTTC.

The chain couples TRBV7-9 to TRBJ2-3; TRBD1 matches 8 bases. CDR3 size: 14 residues. CDR1 and CDR2 (germline): SEHNR, FQNEAQ (reference sequence). V lost 2 bases, J lost 4 bases, and 2 bases stayed unmatched. The CDR3 DNA follows: TGTGCCAGCAGCTTAACAGGGGGGTCAGATACGCAGTATTTT. This translates into CASSLTGGSDTQYF.